Sequencing of this TCR beta chain was carried out in a study of blood T cells in healthy people across ages. With a J-beta primer mix and a sample-barcoded 5' primer, a second PCR ran about 7 to 12 cycles. TCRdb used MiXCR to reprocess the 5' RACE reads, holding one entry per CDR3 protein. This sample has hundreds of thousands of distinct CDR3 sequences; 52% occur once, and the top ten carry approximately 15%. The CDR3 covers 14 residues. V was pared by 5 bases and J by 3 bases, with 7 bases of the junction left unmatched. Germline CDR1 SQVTM, CDR2 ANQGSEA. This sequence was found in a woman of 80 years or more in good health. V gene TRBV29-1 combines with J gene TRBJ1-1, with TRBD1 matching over 9 bases. Material for sequencing was blood. This CDR3 is CSVTTGGADTEAFF. The CDR3 DNA is TGCAGCGTTACAACAGGGGGCGCCGACACTGAAGCTTTCTTT.